This T cell receptor (beta chain) stems from a study of blood T cell repertoires in COVID-19. Study background: The origin of the acute and convalescent COVID-19 samples was the United States, Italy and Spain. From T cells, B-cell-depleted T cells, or PBMCs came the material, which was cDNA or gDNA.

In the original processing: Counts of nucleated cells, estimated from reference gene primer amplification, were obtained. Sequenced by immunoSEQ multiplex PCR; TCRdb stores in-frame clones only, minus some. For V, J and clone size, that table is used; D and trimming come from the DNA. The sample shows tens of thousands of clones, about 81% of them seen only once. Per germline, CDR1 SGHTA and CDR2 FQGNSA. The CDR3 length is 13 residues. V dropped 5 bases and J dropped 2 bases, with 9 bases sitting between them. The specimen was peripheral blood. The V gene is TRBV7-2, the J gene TRBJ1-1; D possibly corresponds to TRBD1 (5 bases). This clonotype was sampled from a woman in her fifties or sixties with acute or convalescent COVID-19. The CDR3, as DNA: TGTGCCAGCAGCGGAGACAGAAACACTGAAGCTTTCTTT. This codes for CASSGDRNTEAFF.